This TCR beta chain was found in a study of T-cell memory formation after mild COVID-19. This clonotype was observed a few times. What it binds is unknown. The germline V gene has CDR1 SEHNR and CDR2 FQNEAQ (reference sequence). The CDR3 is 14 amino acids. V lost 1 base, J lost 8 bases, and 6 bases stayed unmatched. Study results and limitations: Contracting clones, day 15 to 85, had balanced CD4/CD8, and later expanders favored CD4+. Cross-reactive memory seemingly joined, as some responding clones were found in pre-infection memory. The authors left the SARS-CoV-2 specificity of second-wave clones peaking on day 37 unconfirmed.

The 5'RACE method, run with constant-segment primers, produced TCR alpha and TCR beta cDNA libraries (carrying sample barcodes and UMIs). TCRdb processed the 5' RACE reads anew with MiXCR; each CDR3 protein has one entry. The sample holds 360,000 or so distinct CDR3 sequences; approximately 27% are singletons and the top ten take approximately 12%. The chain is built from TRBV7-9 and TRBJ2-3; 7 nucleotides line up with TRBD2. The origin of this receptor is an adult woman who had mild COVID-19 (a few samples of this study predate the infection). Cell type and time point are not known. The material sequenced was PBMCs or a T cell subset sorted from them (not recorded which). The CDR3, as DNA: TGTGCCAGCAGCTTAGTCAGAGCGGGGACTACGCAGTATTTT. Protein: CASSLVRAGTTQYF.